Listed below are T cell receptor beta chains from one sample, sequenced in a study of blood T cell repertoires in COVID-19. The repertoire was sequenced with immunoSEQ multiplex PCR; TCRdb's copy has only in-frame clones and lacks some. Of 200,000 to 250,000 clones listed, 80% to 90% are singletons. Sequenced: peripheral blood. These receptors all stem from a woman in her fifties or sixties who had recovered from COVID-19. CDR3s include the opening cysteine and the closing phenylalanine or tryptophan. A D gene is named only where the DNA matches it firmly. Where a row states a size, it is once, few, many or the class of an expanded clone; other rows omit it.

TRBD1	TRBV4-1	.	15	TRBJ2-7	CASSQEYRGPSEQYF	TGCGCCAGCAGCCAAGAATACAGGGGGCCCTCCGAGCAGTACTTC
.	TRBV5-8	.	13	TRBJ2-5	CASSTGNQETQYF	TGTGCCAGCAGCACCGGGAACCAAGAGACCCAGTACTTC
TRBD1	TRBV7-9	.	12	TRBJ1-2	CASSHRGHGYTF	TGTGCCAGCAGTCACAGGGGACACGGCTACACCTTC
TRBD2	TRBV11-1	few	15	TRBJ2-2	CASSRREGRTGELFF	TGTGCCAGCAGCCGAAGGGAGGGGCGGACCGGGGAGCTGTTTTTT
.	TRBV7-2	.	16	TRBJ2-3	CASSLSGAPGPGTQYF	TGTGCCAGCAGCTTATCAGGGGCCCCTGGTCCAGGTACGCAGTATTTT
TRBD1	TRBV7-9	.	17	TRBJ2-1	CASSPRGPGSSYNEQFF	TGTGCCAGCAGCCCGAGGGGGCCGGGGAGCTCCTACAATGAGCAGTTCTTC
.	TRBV29-1	.	12	TRBJ1-4	CSGWTSNEKLFF	TGCAGCGGCTGGACATCTAATGAAAAACTGTTTTTT
.	TRBV9	.	13	TRBJ1-3	CASSAPAGNTIYF	TGTGCCAGCAGCGCCCCCGCTGGAAACACCATATATTTT
.	TRBV13	.	15	TRBJ2-7	CASSLLAGALYEQYF	TGTGCCAGCAGCTTACTGGCGGGGGCCCTCTACGAGCAGTACTTC
TRBD1	TRBV5-6	few	12	TRBJ1-5	CASSQEGAAQHF	TGTGCCAGCAGCCAGGAGGGGGCTGCCCAGCATTTT
.	TRBV7-2	.	14	TRBJ1-2	CASTLNPGIYGYTF	TGTGCCAGCACCCTTAACCCGGGGATCTATGGCTACACCTTC
.	TRBV3-1/TRBV3-2	.	15	TRBJ1-5	CASSQYRGGNQPQHF	TGTGCCAGCAGCCAATATCGAGGAGGGAATCAGCCCCAGCATTTT
TRBD1	TRBV2	.	13	TRBJ2-5	CASSDRGRETQYF	TGTGCCAGCAGCGACAGGGGGCGAGAGACCCAGTACTTC
.	TRBV19	.	15	TRBJ1-5	CASSIQTYSNQPQHF	TGTGCCAGTAGTATCCAGACTTATAGCAATCAGCCCCAGCATTTT
.	TRBV6-1	once	13	TRBJ1-6	CASSETYNSPLHF	TGTGCCAGCAGTGAAACATATAATTCACCCCTCCACTTT
TRBD2	TRBV5-4	.	18	TRBJ2-2	CASSSGLAGGPYTGELFF	TGTGCCAGCAGCTCGGGACTAGCGGGGGGGCCGTACACCGGGGAGCTGTTTTTT
.	TRBV7-9	.	12	TRBJ1-2	CASSLGGQGYTF	TGTGCCAGCAGCTTAGGTGGACAGGGCTACACCTTC
.	TRBV19	.	13	TRBJ1-3	CATRQVSGNTIYF	TGTGCCACTAGACAGGTCTCTGGAAACACCATATATTTT
.	TRBV4-1	once	16	TRBJ1-4	CASSQDRQTTNEKLFF	TGCGCCAGCAGCCAAGACAGGCAGACAACTAATGAAAAACTGTTTTTT
TRBD1	TRBV19	.	13	TRBJ1-2	CASGYRSTGSYTF	TGTGCCAGCGGCTACCGGTCGACAGGGAGCTACACCTTC
.	TRBV5-1	.	14	TRBJ2-1	CASSNVLHNNEQFF	TGCGCCAGCAGCAATGTCCTCCACAACAATGAGCAGTTCTTC
.	TRBV5-1	few	13	TRBJ1-1	CASSAAEGTEAFF	TGCGCCAGCAGCGCCGCGGAGGGCACTGAAGCTTTCTTT
.	TRBV19	.	12	TRBJ2-7	CASSDDSFEQYF	TGTGCCAGTAGTGACGACAGCTTCGAGCAGTACTTC
.	TRBV3-1/TRBV3-2	.	12	TRBJ2-5	CASSPVGETQYF	TGTGCCAGCAGCCCAGTCGGGGAGACCCAGTACTTC
TRBD1	TRBV4-1	.	13	TRBJ1-2	CASSQTQGEGYTF	TGCGCCAGCAGCCAAACCCAGGGGGAGGGCTACACCTTC
TRBD1	TRBV6-1	few	12	TRBJ1-2	CASSDGQAGYTF	TGTGCCAGCAGTGACGGACAGGCCGGCTACACCTTC
TRBD2	TRBV6-5	.	15	TRBJ2-7	CASTPPGGRYGEQYF	TGTGCCAGCACACCCCCGGGGGGGAGATATGGGGAGCAGTACTTC
.	TRBV11-2	.	15	TRBJ1-4	CASSYSRGLMKKLFF	TGTGCCAGCAGCTACTCTAGGGGCTTAATGAAAAAACTGTTTTTT
TRBD2	TRBV5-1	.	15	TRBJ2-1	CASSLVAGGGGEQFF	TGCGCCAGCAGCTTGGTAGCGGGGGGCGGCGGTGAGCAGTTCTTC
TRBD1	TRBV6-6	.	14	TRBJ1-4	CASGTRGLGEKLFF	TGTGCCAGCGGAACAAGGGGGCTTGGAGAAAAACTGTTTTTT
.	TRBV14	.	12	TRBJ2-5	CASSPHRETQYF	TGTGCCAGCAGCCCTCACAGGGAGACCCAGTACTTC
.	TRBV7-6	.	18	TRBJ1-5	CASSAIPGHEYSNQPQHF	TGTGCCAGCAGCGCAATCCCGGGACACGAGTATAGCAATCAGCCCCAGCATTTT
.	TRBV30	.	13	TRBJ1-4	CAWKDGRGEKLFF	TGTGCCTGGAAGGATGGTCGGGGTGAAAAACTGTTTTTT
TRBD1	TRBV19	few	17	TRBJ1-5	CASSVGQGTGSNQPQHF	TGTGCCAGTAGTGTCGGACAGGGGACGGGGAGCAATCAGCCCCAGCATTTT
TRBD2	TRBV4-1	.	14	TRBJ2-3	CASSQVLALDTQYF	TGCGCCAGCAGCCAAGTACTAGCGTTGGATACGCAGTATTTT
TRBD1	TRBV29-1	few	15	TRBJ1-2	CSARGQGAPQDGYTF	TGCAGCGCCCGGGGACAGGGGGCCCCCCAGGATGGCTACACCTTC
.	TRBV7-6	.	15	TRBJ1-1	CASSGQLAGNTEAFF	TGTGCCAGCAGTGGACAGTTAGCGGGGAACACTGAAGCTTTCTTT
.	TRBV5-1	once	11	TRBJ1-2	CASSSDYGYTF	TGCGCCAGCAGTTCTGACTATGGCTACACCTTC
.	TRBV18	.	13	TRBJ1-6	CASSTARGSPLHF	TGTGCCAGCTCAACGGCCCGGGGTTCACCCCTCCACTTT
.	TRBV11-3	.	13	TRBJ1-1	CASSFGLNTEAFF	TGTGCCAGCAGCTTTGGCTTGAACACTGAAGCTTTCTTT
TRBD2	TRBV5-1	.	17	TRBJ2-2	CASSFLPSGGLTGELFF	TGCGCCAGCAGCTTTCTCCCTAGCGGGGGGCTCACCGGGGAGCTGTTTTTT
TRBD2	TRBV15	.	16	TRBJ2-2	CATSETGTSNTGELFF	TGTGCCACCAGCGAAACCGGGACTAGTAACACCGGGGAGCTGTTTTTT
.	TRBV18	.	13	TRBJ1-2	CASSPATDYGYTF	TGTGCCAGCTCACCTGCCACAGACTATGGCTACACCTTC
.	TRBV6-2/TRBV6-3	.	14	TRBJ1-4	CASSRDRRNEKLFF	TGTGCCAGCAGCCGCGACAGGCGAAATGAAAAACTGTTTTTT
.	TRBV14	.	13	TRBJ1-2	CASSQSRDYGYTF	TGTGCCAGCAGCCAATCTCGGGACTATGGCTACACCTTC